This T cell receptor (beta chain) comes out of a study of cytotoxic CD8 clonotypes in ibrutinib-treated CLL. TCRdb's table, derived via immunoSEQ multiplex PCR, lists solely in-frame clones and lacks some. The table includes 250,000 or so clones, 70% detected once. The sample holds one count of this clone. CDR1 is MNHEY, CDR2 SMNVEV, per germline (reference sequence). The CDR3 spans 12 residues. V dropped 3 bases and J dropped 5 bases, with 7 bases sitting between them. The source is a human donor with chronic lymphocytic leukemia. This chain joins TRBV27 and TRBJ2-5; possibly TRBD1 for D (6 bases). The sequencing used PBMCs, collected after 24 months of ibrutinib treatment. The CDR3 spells CASSFRGETQYF. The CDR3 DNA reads TGTGCCAGCAGTTTTAGGGGGGAGACCCAGTACTTC.